Listed below are T cell receptor beta chains from one sample, sequenced in a study of blood T cell repertoires in COVID-19. Generated by immunoSEQ multiplex PCR, the TCRdb table keeps only in-frame clones and is missing some. The repertoire holds some 200,000 clones, with 75% to 85% as singletons. The sequenced sample consisted of peripheral blood. Receptors originate from a woman in her 30s with COVID-19, enrolled during active disease. The CDR3 runs from the conserved cysteine through the conserved F or W. The order of the fields is clone size, J gene, V gene, D gene, CDR3 DNA, CDR3 protein. A D gene is named only where the DNA matches it firmly. Expanded clones get a size class; other rows say once, few or many, or leave the size out.

NA	TRBJ2-5	TRBV19	TRBD1	TGTGCCTCCAGGGACAGGGGGCGAGAGACCCAGTACTTC	CASRDRGRETQYF
NA	TRBJ2-2	TRBV18	TRBD1	TGTGCCAGCTCTCCCGACAGGGTCGGCTACACCGGGGAGCTGTTTTTT	CASSPDRVGYTGELFF
NA	TRBJ2-5	TRBV6-2/TRBV6-3	TRBD1	TGTGCCAGCAGTTACGGCCCAGGGGGTCAAGAGACCCAGTACTTC	CASSYGPGGQETQYF
NA	TRBJ2-3	TRBV27	TRBD1	TGTGCCAGCAGTTCGGGACAGGGGGCATTGACAGATACGCAGTATTTT	CASSSGQGALTDTQYF
NA	TRBJ2-2	TRBV5-1	TRBD2	TGCGCCAGCAGCCGATTGGCGGGAGTTAACACCGGGGAGCTGTTTTTT	CASSRLAGVNTGELFF
NA	TRBJ1-2	TRBV19	NA	TGTGCCAGTAGTATGAACTCTCTCTCTAACTATGGCTACACCTTC	CASSMNSLSNYGYTF
NA	TRBJ2-1	TRBV7-9	TRBD2	TGTGCCAGCAGCCCGGTAGCGGGAGGCCCGAGCTCCTACAATGAGCAGTTCTTC	CASSPVAGGPSSYNEQFF
once	TRBJ1-5	TRBV7-9	NA	TGTGCCAGCAGCTTAGAAGGGGGAAATCAGCCCCAGCATTTT	CASSLEGGNQPQHF
NA	TRBJ1-3	TRBV2	NA	TGTGCCAGCAGTGCGGAGGGGAGCTCTGGAAACACCATATATTTT	CASSAEGSSGNTIYF
NA	TRBJ2-7	TRBV6-2/TRBV6-3	NA	TGTGCCAGCAGCCAACGGGATAGGGCGAGCTCCTACGAGCAGTACTTC	CASSQRDRASSYEQYF
once	TRBJ2-3	TRBV7-3	NA	TGTGCCAGCAGCTTAAATCCCTACGATACGCAGTATTTT	CASSLNPYDTQYF
once	TRBJ2-7	TRBV19	TRBD1	TGTGCCAGTAGCCGGACAGGGCTGGCACACGAGCAGTACTTC	CASSRTGLAHEQYF
NA	TRBJ1-2	TRBV28	TRBD1	TGTGCCAGCAGTCATGGACAGGGGAGTGACTATGGCTACACCTTC	CASSHGQGSDYGYTF
NA	TRBJ2-7	TRBV20-1	TRBD2	TGCAGTGCTAGTCAGGTAGCGGGGGGGTACGAGCAGTACTTC	CSASQVAGGYEQYF
NA	TRBJ2-7	TRBV5-4	NA	TGTGCCAGCAGCTTGAAAGGGGCCTCCTCCTACGAGCAGTACTTC	CASSLKGASSYEQYF
NA	TRBJ2-3	TRBV7-3	TRBD2	TGTGCCAGCAGCTTAACGGGCGGGGGAATCGGAAATACGCAGTATTTT	CASSLTGGGIGNTQYF
NA	TRBJ2-5	TRBV9	TRBD2	TGTGCCAGCAGCCCTGGGTCTAGCGGGGCCTACCAAGAGACCCAGTACTTC	CASSPGSSGAYQETQYF
NA	TRBJ1-2	TRBV28	NA	TGTGCCAGCAGTTTCCTTCCCGAGGGCTACACCTTC	CASSFLPEGYTF
NA	TRBJ2-7	TRBV11-2	NA	TGTGCCAGCAGCTTAGTTCCAGGCCGGGAGCAGTACTTC	CASSLVPGREQYF
NA	TRBJ1-6	TRBV28	NA	TGTGCCAGCAGGGTACAGGAGCACAATTCACCCCTCCACTTT	CASRVQEHNSPLHF
NA	TRBJ2-1	TRBV27	TRBD1	TGTGCCAGCAGCGGACAGGGTGGCGGTGAGCAGTTCTTC	CASSGQGGGEQFF
once	TRBJ2-5	TRBV5-1	TRBD1	TGCGCCAGCAGCCGCATAACAGGGGGGACAGAGACCCAGTACTTC	CASSRITGGTETQYF
NA	TRBJ2-5	TRBV5-6	TRBD1	TGTGCCAGCAGCTTCAGGGGGCGAGAGACCCAGTACTTC	CASSFRGRETQYF
NA	TRBJ2-5	TRBV18	NA	TGTGCCAGCTCAGCCGTGGGCTCAGGCGAGACCCAGTACTTC	CASSAVGSGETQYF
NA	TRBJ2-1	TRBV7-2	TRBD2	TGTGCCAGCAGCTTAGCTAGCGGGGGGGCCAGGGAGCAGTTCTTC	CASSLASGGAREQFF
NA	TRBJ2-5	TRBV12-3/TRBV12-4	NA	TGTGCCAGCAGTTTCGGGGGTGGGGAGACCCAGTACTTC	CASSFGGGETQYF
NA	TRBJ2-6	TRBV5-1	NA	TGCGCCAGCAGCTTGGTCGACAGCTCTGGGGCCAACGTCCTGACTTTC	CASSLVDSSGANVLTF
NA	TRBJ1-6	TRBV3-1/TRBV3-2	NA	TGTGCCAGCAGCTCTACAGGGATCGGTTCACCCCTCCACTTT	CASSSTGIGSPLHF
NA	TRBJ2-5	TRBV5-4	NA	TGTGCCAGCAGCCCGACCCTTAGCGGCCACCAAGAGACCCAGTACTTC	CASSPTLSGHQETQYF
NA	TRBJ2-7	TRBV15	NA	TGTGCCACCAGCAGAGATGGAGGGCCAGGTGAGCAGTACTTC	CATSRDGGPGEQYF
NA	TRBJ2-3	TRBV18	TRBD2	TGTGCCAGCTCACAAGGCCTAGCGGAAAACACAGATACGCAGTATTTT	CASSQGLAENTDTQYF
NA	TRBJ1-2	TRBV6-1	TRBD1	TGTGCCAGCAGTGAGGACAGGGGGCGATACGGCTACACCTTC	CASSEDRGRYGYTF
NA	TRBJ1-1	TRBV9	NA	TGTGCCAGCAGCGTAGCTCCAGGGAACACTGAAGCTTTCTTT	CASSVAPGNTEAFF
NA	TRBJ2-1	TRBV9	NA	TGTGCCAGCAGCGTAGCTTTGGAAACCGGGAATGAGCAGTTCTTC	CASSVALETGNEQFF
NA	TRBJ1-1	TRBV7-9	TRBD1	TGTGCCAGCAGCGGTCGGGACAGGGGGAACACTGAAGCTTTCTTT	CASSGRDRGNTEAFF
NA	TRBJ2-3	TRBV7-9	TRBD1	TGTGCCAGCAGCCCGACCGGACAGGCCTTCTGGGATACGCAGTATTTT	CASSPTGQAFWDTQYF
NA	TRBJ2-1	TRBV27	NA	TGTGCCAGCAGTTTACTCACGCTCCTGACAGATAGCTCCTACAATGAGCAGTTCTTC	CASSLLTLLTDSSYNEQFF
NA	TRBJ1-1	TRBV12-3/TRBV12-4	NA	TGTGCCAGCAGCCTGGCGGTGAACACTGAAGCTTTCTTT	CASSLAVNTEAFF
NA	TRBJ2-2	TRBV28	TRBD1	TGTGCCAGCAGGCTCGGGACAGACTACGGGGAGCTGTTTTTT	CASRLGTDYGELFF
once	TRBJ2-7	TRBV28	TRBD1	TGTGCCAGCAGTTTAAGGCAGATCGGGACAGGGGGCTACGAGCAGTACTTC	CASSLRQIGTGGYEQYF
NA	TRBJ2-5	TRBV7-3	TRBD1	TGTGCCAGCAGCTTTAAACGGACAGGGGGATTTAGGGCACAAGAGACCCAGTACTTC	CASSFKRTGGFRAQETQYF
NA	TRBJ2-1	TRBV20-1	TRBD2	TGCAGTGCTAGTCAACTGGCGGGGGGCTACAATGAGCAGTTCTTC	CSASQLAGGYNEQFF
NA	TRBJ2-7	TRBV30	NA	TGTGCCTGGAGTGTAACGGGCGGGGCCTACGAGCAGTACTTC	CAWSVTGGAYEQYF
NA	TRBJ2-3	TRBV24-1	TRBD2	TGTGCCACCAGTGATTGGCCGGGCCCCGGGACTAGCGGCACAGATACGCAGTATTTT	CATSDWPGPGTSGTDTQYF
few	TRBJ1-4	TRBV15	NA	TGTGCCACCAGCAGAGATACAGGATTTAATGAAAAACTGTTTTTT	CATSRDTGFNEKLFF
NA	TRBJ1-2	TRBV7-9	TRBD1	TGTGCCAGCAGTTCCGCAGGGGGCGCAAAAGGTGGCTACACCTTC	CASSSAGGAKGGYTF
NA	TRBJ2-7	TRBV19	NA	TGTGCCAGTTCAGATCGCGGCTCCTACGAGCAGTACTTC	CASSDRGSYEQYF
few	TRBJ1-4	TRBV7-9	TRBD1	TGTGCCAGCAGCCGACCTCTTCTGACAGGGGTTAATGAAAAACTGTTTTTT	CASSRPLLTGVNEKLFF
NA	TRBJ1-1	TRBV9	NA	TGTGCCAGCAGTCATCGAGAGAACACTGAAGCTTTCTTT	CASSHRENTEAFF
NA	TRBJ1-2	TRBV7-3	NA	TGTGCCCACAACCGCCTTAATGGCTACACCTTC	CAHNRLNGYTF
NA	TRBJ2-3	TRBV6-2/TRBV6-3	NA	TGTGCCAGCAGTTATACCGCTGGCGGGGAAAGGTATACGCAGTATTTT	CASSYTAGGERYTQYF